These 29 T cell receptor beta chains share one sample of origin, sequenced in a study of OX40 agonist ivuxolimab in advanced cancers. The repertoire was sequenced with immunoSEQ multiplex PCR; TCRdb's copy has only in-frame clones and lacks some. The sample contains 95,000 to 150,000 clones, 80% to 90% of which appear only once. The material sequenced was CD4+ or CD8+ T cells sorted from blood, taken in a trial of the OX40 agonist ivuxolimab. The receptors originated from an adult with an advanced solid tumor such as melanoma, head and neck, liver or kidney cancer.

The rearrangement uses TRBV4-3 and TRBJ1-2; no clear D. Germline CDR1 LGHNA, CDR2 YSLEER. V shed 4 bases and J shed 1 base, with 10 bases lying between them. The length of the CDR3 is 14 residues. The CDR3 DNA sequence: TGCGCCAGCAGCCTACAGACTGGTAACTATGGCTACACCTTC. Encoded protein: CASSLQTGNYGYTF.

V gene TRBV7-2 combines with J gene TRBJ1-4; D may be TRBD1 (6 bases). V lost 2 bases to trimming and J lost 8 bases, with 21 bases between them. The CDR3 runs to 17 residues. Germline CDR1 is SGHTA and CDR2 is FQGNSA. In DNA form, the CDR3 reads TGTGCCAGCAGCTTAAACACAGGGAGGACCGTTAGGGAAAAACTGTTTTTT. Its translation: CASSLNTGRTVREKLFF.

V usage is TRBV19 and J usage is TRBJ2-5; D gene unclear. This CDR3 contains 13 residues. Trimming stripped 4 bases from V and 1 base from J, with 7 bases between. Germline CDR1 reads LNHDA; CDR2 reads SQIVND (reference sequence). CDR3 nucleotides: TGTGCCAGTAGTAGGAGTTTCCAAGAGACCCAGTACTTC. It encodes CASSRSFQETQYF.

The chain carries TRBV21-1 and TRBJ1-4; the listed D gene, TRBD1, was not tested against the DNA. TRBV21-1 represents a pseudogene. This CDR3 is 15 amino acids long. The CDR3 DNA reads TGTGCCAGCAGCAAAGCTGACAGGGTTCTAGAAAAACTGTTTTTT. Translation: CASSKADRVLEKLFF.

This clone was seen once. V usage is TRBV7-3 and J usage is TRBJ2-5, with D possibly TRBD1 on 6 matching bases. V shed 0 bases and J shed 1 base, with 12 bases lying between them. Germline assignment: CDR1 SGHTA and CDR2 FQGTGA. The CDR3 consists of 16 residues. CDR3 region: CASSLTGQGSQETQYF. In DNA form, the CDR3 reads TGTGCCAGCAGCTTAACGGGTCAGGGGAGCCAAGAGACCCAGTACTTC.

J is TRBJ2-3 and V is TRBV6-1; D is undetermined. The CDR3 runs to 14 residues. V was pared by 4 bases and J by 4 bases, with 12 bases between. Germline V lookup: CDR1 MNHNS, CDR2 SASEGT. The CDR3 DNA sequence: TGTGCCAGCAGTGGCGGTGTTGGGCCAGATACGCAGTATTTT. Encoded protein: CASSGGVGPDTQYF.

The J gene is TRBJ2-7, the V gene TRBV28; D is possibly TRBD2 (6 bases). Deletions cut 3 bases from V and 2 bases from J, with 17 bases between. Germline CDR1 MDHEN, CDR2 SYDVKM. This CDR3 has 16 residues. The DNA of the CDR3 is TGTGCCAGCAGTTTGGGAGGTAGGACGGATCCCTACGAGCAGTACTTC. Its protein is CASSLGGRTDPYEQYF.

In its sample, this clone was seen a few times. This chain joins TRBV4-3 and TRBJ1-4; tentative D call: TRBD1 (6 bases). The germline V and J ends were trimmed by 0 bases and 5 bases, with 10 bases remaining between them. This CDR3 comprises 15 residues. Germline CDR1 LGHNA, CDR2 YSLEER. CDR3: CASSQEGRGNEKLFF. For the CDR3, the DNA is TGCGCCAGCAGCCAAGAAGGCAGGGGCAATGAAAAACTGTTTTTT.

The chain is built from TRBV27 and TRBJ2-1, with D perhaps TRBD1 (5 bases). CDR3 size: 15 residues. CDR1 is MNHEY and CDR2 is SMNVEV in the germline V gene (reference sequence). Deletions cut 0 bases from V and 7 bases from J, with 13 bases between. The CDR3 protein is CASSLSSARGNEQFF. CDR3 nucleotides: TGTGCCAGCAGTTTATCGTCGGCTAGGGGTAATGAGCAGTTCTTC.

The gene calls are TRBV18 and TRBJ1-4; perhaps TRBD1 as D (5 bases). Trimming stripped 0 bases from V and 8 bases from J, with 13 bases between. The CDR3 is 15 residues long. CDR1 KGHSH and CDR2 LQKENI come from the germline V gene. The CDR3 DNA sequence: TGTGCCAGCTCACCACCAAGGGGCCAGGGAGAAAAACTGTTTTTT. As protein: CASSPPRGQGEKLFF.

This rearrangement joins TRBV6-7 to TRBJ1-5; maybe TRBD1 (6 bases). TRBV6-7 is an ORF; its function is uncertain. Trimming cost V 2 bases and J 0 bases, with 8 bases left between them. The CDR3 covers 15 residues. The CDR3, as DNA: TGTGCCAGCAGTTACGACAGGAATAGCAATCAGCCCCAGCATTTT. Translating it yields CASSYDRNSNQPQHF.

The chain links TRBV27 to TRBJ2-5; perhaps TRBD2 as D (6 bases). V dropped 6 bases and J dropped 0 bases, with 11 bases sitting between them. Germline assignment: CDR1 MNHEY and CDR2 SMNVEV (reference sequence). The CDR3 length is 14 residues. The CDR3 loop reads CASSGGTYQETQYF. CDR3 DNA sequence: TGTGCCAGCAGCGGGGGTACGTACCAAGAGACCCAGTACTTC.

This clone appeared a few times. This sequence joins TRBV6-1 and TRBJ1-6; D remains unclear. This CDR3 comprises 13 residues. With 2 bases removed from V and 17 bases from J, the gap between germline ends came to 16 bases. The germline CDR1 and CDR2 sequences are MNHNS and SASEGT. The CDR3 nucleotides are TGTGCCAGCAGTGAAAGTCTCAAGGGATCTGTCCACTTT. It yields the protein CASSESLKGSVHF.

The V gene is TRBV6-5, the J gene TRBJ1-1, with D maybe TRBD1 (5 bases). The CDR3 is 14 residues long. From germline, CDR1 is MNHEY and CDR2 SVGAGI. The V and J ends lost 4 bases and 7 bases respectively, with 16 bases between them. The CDR3 is CASSSSRGVGEAFF. CDR3 bases: TGTGCCAGCAGTTCATCGCGGGGGGTAGGTGAAGCTTTCTTT.

This rearrangement joins TRBV28 to TRBJ2-7; D is possibly TRBD1 or TRBD2 (6 bases each). Looked up from germline, CDR1 is MDHEN and CDR2 is SYDVKM. The CDR3 is 14 amino acids. The V end was cut by 4 bases, the J end by 5 bases, with 15 bases between. The CDR3 reads CASSSPGGLDEQYF. CDR3 nucleotide sequence: TGTGCCAGCAGTTCCCCTGGGGGGCTCGACGAGCAGTACTTC.

This clone appeared a single time. The chain has TRBV6-6 and TRBJ1-1; D perhaps matches TRBD1 (5 bases). The CDR3 is made up of 15 amino acids. V was clipped by 7 bases and J by 1 base, with 16 bases between them. Germline V gene data show CDR1 as MNHNY and CDR2 as SVGAGI (reference sequence). Here the CDR3 reads CASKVGSDRNTEAFF. In DNA form, the CDR3 reads TGTGCCAGCAAAGTTGGGTCCGACAGGAACACTGAAGCTTTCTTT.

The V gene is TRBV2, the J gene TRBJ1-1; possible D gene TRBD1, 5 bases. Trimming cost V 2 bases and J 1 base, with 8 bases left between them. CDR1 is SNHLY, CDR2 FYNNEI, per germline. This CDR3 is 14 amino acids long. This CDR3 reads CASSERGPNTEAFF. CDR3 coding DNA: TGTGCCAGCAGTGAAAGGGGCCCGAACACTGAAGCTTTCTTT.

The chain carries TRBV19 and TRBJ2-1, with D tentatively TRBD2 (5 bases). Trimming removed 7 bases from V and 11 bases from J, with 15 bases in between. This CDR3 is built from 12 residues. Germline V gene lookup returns CDR1 LNHDA and CDR2 SQIVND (reference sequence). The CDR3 region is CASKRADFKQFF. DNA for the CDR3: TGTGCCAGTAAAAGGGCGGACTTTAAGCAGTTCTTC.

This clone was seen a single time. This chain joins TRBV6-4 and TRBJ1-2; D not resolved. Germline loops: CDR1 MRHNA, CDR2 SNTAGT. Trimming pared 10 bases from V and 1 base from J, leaving 19 bases between. This CDR3 comprises 15 residues. CDR3 sequence: CATSRAANSNYGYTF. The CDR3 DNA reads TGTGCCACCTCCCGTGCAGCCAATAGTAACTATGGCTACACCTTC.

This chain links TRBV15 with TRBJ1-1; possibly TRBD1 for D (5 bases). The CDR3 runs to 19 residues. Germline assignment: CDR1 LNHNV and CDR2 YYDKDF (reference sequence). Trimming removed 0 bases at V and 3 bases at J, with 23 bases between. The CDR3 spells CATSRDSPGAGRGYTEAFF. The CDR3, as DNA: TGTGCCACCAGCAGAGATTCACCTGGGGCAGGGCGAGGCTACACTGAAGCTTTCTTT.

This clone has a single count. The V gene is TRBV10-3, the J gene TRBJ2-1; D not certain. Trimming removed 0 bases from V and 0 bases from J, with 12 bases in between. CDR1 ENHRY and CDR2 SYGVKD come from the germline V gene. The CDR3 length is 17 residues. CDR3 DNA sequence: TGTGCCATCAGTGAGTCAGGCCGGCAGAGCTCCTACAATGAGCAGTTCTTC. Translated, it gives CAISESGRQSSYNEQFF.

Ten or more counts support this clone. CDR3 nucleotide sequence: TGCGCCAGCAGCCAGGAGCCCCGGACCCTCTACGAGCAGTACTTC. Residues: CASSQEPRTLYEQYF. The chain links TRBV4-3 to TRBJ2-7; no clear D. This CDR3 is 15 amino acids long. Germline CDR1 LGHNA, CDR2 YSLEER. V was pared by 3 bases and J by 3 bases, with 15 bases between.

The CDR3 sequence: CASSWGDEKLFF. Written as DNA, the CDR3 is TGTGCCAGCAGCTGGGGGGATGAAAAACTGTTTTTT. The V and J genes are TRBV7-9 and TRBJ1-4; TRBD1 is a possible D gene (5 bases). The V gene's germline CDR1 is SEHNR and CDR2 FQNEAQ (reference sequence). The V gene lost 4 bases and the J gene lost 6 bases, with 6 bases spanning the gap. CDR3 length equals 12 residues. The full variable domain, in which reference TRBV7-9 and TRBJ1-4 provide the parts outside the CDR3, is DTGVSQNPRHKITKRGQNVTFRCDPISEHNRLYWYRQTLGQGPEFLTYFQNEAQLEKSRLLSDRFSAERPKGSFSTLEIQRTEQGDSAMYLCASSWGDEKLFFGSGTQLSVL.

V gene TRBV7-8 combines with J gene TRBJ2-1, with 11 bases aligning to TRBD2. There are 17 residues in the CDR3. Germline CDR1 and CDR2: SGHVS and FQNEAQ. V trimming: 5 bases; J trimming: 2 bases; junction bases outside the gene matches: 8. The CDR3 nucleotides read TGTGCCAGCAGCCCCACGGCACTAGCGGGGGCCTACAATGAGCAGTTCTTC. Protein sequence: CASSPTALAGAYNEQFF. The full variable domain, rest sourced from reference TRBV7-8 and TRBJ2-1, is GAGVSQSPRYKVAKRGQDVALRCDPISGHVSLFWYQQALGQGPEFLTYFQNEAQLDKSGLPSDRFFAERPEGSVSTLKIQRTQQEDSAVYLCASSPTALAGAYNEQFFGPGTRLTVL.

The V call is TRBV6-1, the J call TRBJ1-5; the D is unclear. The CDR3 has 11 amino acids. Deletions cut 8 bases from V and 7 bases from J, with 9 bases between. Germline V lookup: CDR1 MNHNS, CDR2 SASEGT. For the CDR3, the DNA is TGTGCCAGCGGCTTCCGACAGCCCCAGCATTTT. Protein: CASGFRQPQHF.

This clone was recorded only once. CDR3 loop: CASSLAEGPRGTQYF. The DNA for the CDR3 is TGTGCCAGCAGCTTAGCGGAGGGACCCCGGGGGACCCAGTACTTC. The chain is built from TRBV7-9 and TRBJ2-5; tentative D call: TRBD2 (6 bases). The CDR3 loop spans 15 amino acids. Germline values: CDR1 SEHNR, CDR2 FQNEAQ (reference sequence). V lost 0 bases to trimming and J lost 7 bases, with 15 bases between them.

The chain couples TRBV4-2 to TRBJ2-2, with TRBD2 as a possible D gene (5 bases). The germline V and J ends were trimmed by 3 bases and 2 bases, with 16 bases remaining between them. The V gene's germline CDR1 is LGHNA and CDR2 YNFKEQ. This CDR3 is built from 17 residues. CDR3 sequence: CASSHQPGLDNTGELFF. The CDR3, as DNA: TGTGCCAGCAGCCACCAACCCGGACTCGATAACACCGGGGAGCTGTTTTTT.

The chain employs TRBV28 and TRBJ2-3, with D hard to call. CDR3 size: 15 residues. Trimming shortened V by 6 bases and J by 5 bases, and 18 bases separated the two germline ends. Looked up from germline, CDR1 is MDHEN and CDR2 is SYDVKM. DNA for the CDR3: TGTGCCAGCAGCACACACATTGATCCTGGAGATACGCAGTATTTT. This sequence encodes CASSTHIDPGDTQYF.

This clone showed up just once. V usage is TRBV19 and J usage is TRBJ1-2, with 7 bases lining up with TRBD1. CDR3 length equals 14 residues. The J segment lost 12 bases and the V segment lost 6 bases, leaving 16 bases of the junction unmatched. Looked up from germline, CDR1 is LNHDA and CDR2 is SQIVND (reference sequence). The CDR3 coding sequence is TGTGCCAGTAGGTACGCGACAGGGAATGGTTTAGACACCTTC. This encodes CASRYATGNGLDTF.